This T cell receptor beta chain originates from a study of blood T cell repertoires in COVID-19. Across the study: The United States, Italy and Spain were the sources of the acute and convalescent COVID-19 samples.

The repertoire was sequenced with immunoSEQ multiplex PCR; TCRdb's copy has only in-frame clones and lacks some. The profile shows 120,000 to 150,000 clones, around 84% of them singletons. Germline V gene sequence: CDR1 MDHEN, CDR2 SYDVKM. With V trimmed by 4 bases and J by 4 bases, 8 bases remained unmatched. The CDR3 sequence is 16 residues long. The TCR was taken from a human donor with acute or convalescent COVID-19. The donor label of this sample is uncertain. The specimen sequenced was peripheral blood. This sequence joins TRBV28 and TRBJ2-7, with TRBD1 matching over 12 bases. The CDR3 DNA follows: TGTGCCAGCAGTTCCCTGGGGACAGGGGGCAAATACGAGCAGTACTTC. Its translation is CASSSLGTGGKYEQYF.